The TCR beta chain described here comes from a study of T cell changes during pregnancy in multiple sclerosis. Germline CDR1 MNHNS, CDR2 SASEGT. V lost 1 base, J lost 2 bases, and 12 bases lay in between. The CDR3 is made up of 17 amino acids. TCRdb's table, derived via immunoSEQ multiplex PCR, lists solely in-frame clones and lacks some. This sample has 30,000 to 35,000 clones, with roughly nine tenths found just once. This receptor was identified in a female donor with multiple sclerosis, enrolled in a pregnancy study. The chain uses TRBV6-1 and TRBJ2-6; D is perhaps TRBD1 (5 bases). Sequencing used CD8+ T cells from peripheral blood mononuclear cells, obtained after pregnancy. The CDR3 DNA sequence: TGTGCCAGCAGTGAAGTCCCCGCGGACACTGGGGCCAACGTCCTGACTTTC. This encodes CASSEVPADTGANVLTF.